This T cell receptor beta chain was captured in a study of T cells in Graves' hyperthyroidism and ophthalmopathy. Germline V lookup: CDR1 KGHSH, CDR2 LQKENI. With V trimmed by 8 bases and J by 0 bases, 6 bases remained unmatched. The CDR3 spans 14 residues. The investigators amplified TCR beta CDR3 regions from RNA transcripts. With the HTBI primer set, the TCR CDR3 went through a first round of RT-PCR. TCRdb re-called the multiplex PCR reads through MiXCR, storing one row per CDR3 protein. Here the sample spans approximately 740,000 distinct CDR3 sequences, roughly 15% being singletons. J is TRBJ1-1 and V is TRBV18; 7 nucleotides line up with TRBD1. This clonotype was obtained from a woman aged 18-35 years with Graves' hyperthyroidism. Sequenced material: blood. The CDR3 DNA follows: TGTGCCAGCCAACCGGACAGGATGAACACTGAAGCTTTCTTT. It is translated as CASQPDRMNTEAFF.